The T cell receptor (beta chain) under discussion was sequenced for a study of Ad26.COV2.S vaccination and SARS-CoV-2 variants. Study as a whole: Once, or twice with 56 days between doses, Ad26.COV2.S was given intramuscularly.

Using immunoSEQ multiplex PCR, the repertoire was profiled, and TCRdb retains in-frame clones only, with some absent. The top ten hold around a tenth of the sample, which has about 240,000 clones, more than 75% seen once. This CDR3 comprises 13 residues. Trimming cost V 6 bases and J 8 bases; bases outside gene matches: 9. Regarding treatment: some 19 received Ad26.COV2.S at low or high dose, single or two shots; several received placebo; per-sample allocation not given. Vaccine and placebo recipients were sampled on day 63 after the first injection. The chain has TRBV12-3 or TRBV12-4 and TRBJ1-2; 7 bases agree with TRBD1. Sequenced material: peripheral blood, taken in a trial of Ad26.COV2.S vaccine versus placebo. The clonotype comes from a person aged 18 to 59 who received the Ad26.COV2.S COVID-19 vaccine or a placebo. The CDR3, as DNA: TGTGCCAGCAGCGCGGAGGGGGCGGGAGGCTACACCTTC. Its protein is CASSAEGAGGYTF.